Shown below are 20 T cell receptor beta chains from a single sample sequenced in a study of CD8 T cells in ankylosing spondylitis. Whole-study findings and limits: Blood of patients with ankylosing spondylitis appeared to be characterized by a TCR beta motif of eight highly homologous variants.

TCRdb re-derived calls from the 5' RACE reads in MiXCR, one entry per CDR3 protein. The table includes about 440,000 distinct CDR3 sequences, roughly 18% detected once. No antigen has been assigned to these receptors. The sample comprised blood, either unsorted or a sorted T cell fraction (not recorded which). Source of these receptors: a male donor with ankylosing spondylitis.

The rearrangement links TRBV3-1 to TRBJ2-2; D unresolved. The CDR3 totals 16 residues. CDR1 and CDR2 from the germline V gene are LGHDT and YNNKEL (reference sequence). Trimming left V 4 bases short and J 0 bases short, with 12 bases between. The CDR3: CASSLGVVANTGELFF. As DNA, the CDR3 is TGTGCCAGCAGCCTTGGGGTCGTCGCGAACACCGGGGAGCTGTTTTTT.

The V call is TRBV6-5, the J call TRBJ2-7; 10 positions agree with TRBD1. The CDR3 has 13 residues. CDR1 and CDR2 (germline): MNHEY, SVGAGI. The V and J ends lost 5 bases and 5 bases, in that order; junction bases with no gene match: 3. The CDR3 sequence is CASSNDRGHEQYF. CDR3 nucleotide sequence: TGTGCCAGCAGTAACGACAGGGGGCACGAGCAGTACTTC.

The CDR3 is CASSLGPGQGNYEQYF. The CDR3 DNA follows: TGTGCCAGCAGCTTAGGACCGGGACAGGGGAACTACGAGCAGTACTTC. The chain has TRBV11-2 and TRBJ2-7; 10 nucleotides align to TRBD1. Trimming cost V 1 base and J 3 bases; bases outside gene matches: 6. In germline, CDR1 is SGHAT, CDR2 FQNNGV. CDR3 length: 16 residues.

This clonotype occurred a few times. This rearrangement joins TRBV6-2 or TRBV6-3 to TRBJ1-4; 7 nucleotides line up with TRBD1. With V trimmed by 6 bases and J by 8 bases, 12 bases remained unmatched. The CDR3 contains 15 residues. Germline CDR1 MNHEY, CDR2 SVGEGT. The CDR3 DNA is TGTGCCAGCAGGACGGGTGACAGGGTAATCGAAAAACTGTTTTTT. It codes for CASRTGDRVIEKLFF.

This clonotype was found a few times. The V call is TRBV20-1, the J call TRBJ2-2, with TRBD1 identical over 7 bases. The CDR3 is made up of 14 amino acids. CDR1 is DFQATT and CDR2 is SNEGSKA in the germline V gene (reference sequence). J gave up 6 bases and V 0 bases, and 4 bases lay outside the gene matches. CDR3 in amino acids: CSARDRQGAGELFF. The DNA for the CDR3 is TGCAGTGCTAGAGATCGGCAGGGGGCCGGGGAGCTGTTTTTT.

The rearrangement uses TRBV5-1 and TRBJ2-3; possible D gene TRBD2, 5 bases. The germline gives CDR1 SGHRS, CDR2 YFSETQ. The CDR3 spans 16 residues. Trimming cost V 0 bases and J 4 bases, with 15 bases left between them. CDR3 sequence: CASSLGDTPRADTQYF. CDR3 bases: TGCGCCAGCAGCTTGGGCGACACCCCGAGGGCAGATACGCAGTATTTT.

Here the CDR3 reads CASRTSNYGYTF. The CDR3, as DNA: TGTGCCAGCAGAACGAGTAACTATGGCTACACCTTC. V gene TRBV6-2 or TRBV6-3 combines with J gene TRBJ1-2; D unresolved. Trimming removed 6 bases at V and 1 base at J, with 6 bases between. The CDR3 runs to 12 residues. CDR1 is MNHEY and CDR2 is SVGEGT in the germline V gene.

The chain couples TRBV12-3 or TRBV12-4 to TRBJ1-5; weak D call: TRBD1 (6 bases). The CDR3 has 16 residues. Trimming shortened V by 5 bases and J by 0 bases, and 14 bases separated the two germline ends. The CDR3 sequence: CASSPGQRDSNQPQHF. CDR3 nucleotide sequence: TGTGCCAGCAGTCCAGGACAGCGAGATAGCAATCAGCCCCAGCATTTT.

CDR3 sequence: CASSLGLLAGSGANVLTF. CDR3 coding DNA: TGCGCCAGCAGCTTGGGGCTGTTAGCAGGCTCTGGGGCCAACGTCCTGACTTTC. The chain uses TRBV5-1 and TRBJ2-6; D is undetermined. Trimming left V 0 bases short and J 0 bases short, with 13 bases between. The CDR3 length is 18 residues. Germline V gene lookup returns CDR1 SGHRS and CDR2 YFSETQ.

This clonotype occurred many times. The gene calls are TRBV11-1 and TRBJ1-2; TRBD1 matches 12 bases. Germline loops: CDR1 SGHAT, CDR2 FQDESV (reference sequence). The CDR3 runs 17 residues. The junction had 10 bases not matched to a gene; V was cut back by 2 bases and J by 6 bases. CDR3 amino acids: CASSLIPGQGAEHGYTF. DNA of the CDR3: TGTGCCAGCAGCTTAATCCCGGGACAGGGGGCGGAACATGGCTACACCTTC.

There are many counts of this clonotype. The V and J genes are TRBV20-1 and TRBJ2-4; TRBD2 matches at 8 bases. The germline V gene encodes CDR1 DFQATT and CDR2 SNEGSKA (reference sequence). The CDR3 has 15 residues. V lost 0 bases, J lost 3 bases, and 4 bases stayed unmatched. The CDR3 DNA reads TGCAGTGCTAGAGAGCGGGAGGTCGGCAAAAACATTCAGTACTTC. Protein: CSAREREVGKNIQYF.

This clonotype was observed at least ten times. The CDR3, as DNA: TGCGCCAGCAGCTTCGGGACTAGCAGGGATGAGCAGTTCTTC. Its translation is CASSFGTSRDEQFF. The chain couples TRBV5-1 to TRBJ2-1, with 9 bases fitting TRBD2. The CDR3 spans 14 residues. With 2 bases clipped from V and 8 bases from J, the junction kept 5 bases outside the gene matches. Germline V gene data show CDR1 as SGHRS and CDR2 as YFSETQ.

V is TRBV29-1 and J is TRBJ2-7; no reliable D call. V was pared by 4 bases and J by 3 bases, with 7 bases between. CDR1 and CDR2 from the germline V gene are SQVTM and ANQGSEA. The CDR3 loop spans 11 amino acids. Here the CDR3 reads CSVATNYEQYF. In DNA, the CDR3 is TGCAGCGTTGCGACCAACTACGAGCAGTACTTC.

This clonotype was counted between two and nine times. The chain couples TRBV6-1 to TRBJ2-1; D uncertain. V shed 6 bases and J shed 7 bases, with 13 bases lying between them. Germline CDR1 is MNHNS and CDR2 is SASEGT. The CDR3 is 13 amino acids. CDR3 nucleotide sequence: TGTGCCAGCAGCCACGGGTCAGTAAATGAGCAGTTCTTC. Translated: CASSHGSVNEQFF.

The chain is built from TRBV12-3 or TRBV12-4 and TRBJ2-1; perhaps TRBD1 as D (5 bases). The CDR3 runs to 13 residues. Trimming took 6 bases from V and 9 from J, leaving 15 bases between them. The CDR3 is CASRKSGYGEQFF. CDR3 bases: TGTGCCAGCAGGAAGTCAGGGTACGGTGAGCAGTTCTTC.

V and J are TRBV11-2 and TRBJ2-3; 8 nucleotides line up with TRBD2. V was pared by 3 bases and J by 2 bases, with 7 bases of the junction left unmatched. Germline-derived CDR1 and CDR2 are SGHAT and FQNNGV. This CDR3 contains 16 residues. CDR3 nucleotide sequence: TGTGCCAGCAGCTTCCGGCGGGGGGCCGCCACAGATACGCAGTATTTT. Amino acid sequence: CASSFRRGAATDTQYF.

Ten or more counts support this clonotype. The genes are TRBV12-3 or TRBV12-4 and TRBJ1-2; TRBD1 matches at 7 bases. The CDR3 length is 15 residues. J gave up 7 bases and V 5 bases, and 13 bases lay outside the gene matches. The CDR3 nucleotides are TGTGCCAGCAGTCGGTTTGAGGGGGCGCCACTTGGCTACACCTTC. Amino acid sequence: CASSRFEGAPLGYTF.

The V call is TRBV15, the J call TRBJ1-5; TRBD1 aligns across 7 bases. The CDR3 spans 15 residues. V lost 9 bases, J lost 2 bases, and 10 bases stayed unmatched. CDR1 LNHNV and CDR2 YYDKDF come from the germline V gene (reference sequence). The CDR3: CATRQGTIGNQPQHF. Written as DNA, the CDR3 is TGTGCCACACGACAGGGTACTATCGGCAATCAGCCCCAGCATTTT.

This clonotype has a handful of counts. The CDR3 nucleotides read TGTGCCAGCAGTTACCGGGGGACCCCTTACAATGAGCAGTTCTTC. As protein: CASSYRGTPYNEQFF. V and J are TRBV6-2 or TRBV6-3 and TRBJ2-1; D may be TRBD2 (6 bases). This CDR3 has 15 residues. CDR1 is MNHEY and CDR2 is SVGEGT in the germline V gene. V lost 2 bases and J 4 bases, leaving 12 bases between the germline ends.

This clonotype was detected only a few times. This rearrangement joins TRBV2 to TRBJ2-1; 11 bases line up with TRBD2. This CDR3 has 15 amino acids. The germline CDR1 and CDR2 sequences are SNHLY and FYNNEI. Trimming took 3 bases from V and 5 from J; bases not matched to a gene: 3. CDR3 loop: CASSDRLAGNNEQFF. The CDR3 region has the DNA TGTGCCAGCAGTGATAGACTAGCGGGAAACAATGAGCAGTTCTTC.